These 28 T cell receptor beta chains came from one sample sequenced in a study of T cell changes during pregnancy in multiple sclerosis. The assay was immunoSEQ multiplex PCR, and TCRdb's table has in-frame clones only and misses some. The repertoire holds about 68,000 clones, with about 89% as singletons. Sequencing used peripheral blood, obtained in the second trimester of pregnancy. These receptors originate from a female donor with multiple sclerosis, enrolled in a pregnancy study.

This clone is deemed medium-sized. The chain links TRBV6-5 to TRBJ1-6; 11 nucleotides align to TRBD1. The CDR3 sequence is 15 residues long. The germline gives CDR1 MNHEY, CDR2 SVGAGI. V gave up 4 bases and J gave up 12 bases; unmatched junction bases: 8. CDR3: CASSSPGTGGVPLHF. In DNA, the CDR3 is TGTGCCAGCAGTTCACCCGGGACAGGGGGTGTACCCCTCCACTTT.

The chain has TRBV9 and TRBJ1-4; unclear D gene. The CDR3 consists of 14 residues. V shed 0 bases and J shed 1 base, with 4 bases lying between them. Germline lookup yields CDR1 SGDLS and CDR2 YYNGEE. This CDR3 is CASSVAGTNEKLFF. The DNA for the CDR3 is TGTGCCAGCAGCGTAGCCGGAACTAATGAAAAACTGTTTTTT.

The gene calls are TRBV14 and TRBJ2-7, with 9 nucleotides matching TRBD1. V trimming: 0 bases; J trimming: 0 bases; junction bases outside the gene matches: 6. Germline assignment: CDR1 SGHDN and CDR2 FVKESK. The CDR3 has 17 residues. This CDR3 reads CASSQEGQGVPSYEQYF. The CDR3 coding sequence is TGTGCCAGCAGCCAAGAGGGACAGGGAGTCCCCTCCTACGAGCAGTACTTC.

The chain has TRBV7-3 and TRBJ1-1; D is perhaps TRBD1 (6 bases). The V end was cut by 4 bases, the J end by 4 bases, with 10 bases between. The CDR3 totals 13 residues. Germline CDR1 and CDR2: SGHTA and FQGTGA. CDR3 in amino acids: CASSSDRGTEAFF. The CDR3 nucleotides read TGTGCCAGCAGCTCGGACAGAGGCACTGAAGCTTTCTTT.

This chain joins TRBV25-1 and TRBJ2-5; 8 bases map to TRBD1. The V gene end was trimmed by 0 bases and the J gene end by 5 bases; junction bases not matched to a gene: 5. This CDR3 has 15 amino acids. Germline assignment: CDR1 MGHDK and CDR2 SYGVNS. The CDR3, as DNA: TGTGCCAGCAGTGAATACGGGCAGGGGGCTGAGACCCAGTACTTC. Translating it yields CASSEYGQGAETQYF. The full variable domain, with the rest looked up from reference TRBV25-1 and TRBJ2-5, is EADIYQTPRYLVIGTGKKITLECSQTMGHDKMYWYQQDPGMELHLIHYSYGVNSTEKGDLSSESTVSRIRTEHFPLTLESARPSHTSQYLCASSEYGQGAETQYFGPGTRLLVL.

The rearrangement uses TRBV7-2 and TRBJ2-7, with 7 nucleotides matching TRBD1. The CDR3 is 13 residues long. The J segment lost 2 bases and the V segment lost 3 bases, leaving 1 base of the junction unmatched. The germline V gene encodes CDR1 SGHTA and CDR2 FQGNSA. CDR3 residues: CASSFGTAYEQYF. The DNA of the CDR3 is TGTGCCAGCAGCTTCGGGACAGCCTACGAGCAGTACTTC. Full variable domain (missing parts from reference TRBV7-2 and TRBJ2-7): GAGVSQSPSNKVTEKGKDVELRCDPISGHTALYWYRQSLGQGLEFLIYFQGNSAPDKSGLPSDRFSAERTGGSVSTLTIQRTQQEDSAVYLCASSFGTAYEQYFGPGTRLTVT.

This CDR3 is CASSVAQGQGGRGTEAFF. The CDR3, as DNA: TGTGCCAGCAGCGTAGCCCAAGGACAGGGGGGGCGTGGCACTGAAGCTTTCTTT. The chain links TRBV9 to TRBJ1-1; 10 nucleotides align to TRBD1. Germline V lookup: CDR1 SGDLS, CDR2 YYNGEE. CDR3 size: 18 residues. The junction had 12 bases not matched to a gene; V was cut back by 0 bases and J by 4 bases. Full variable domain (remainder filled in from reference TRBV9 and TRBJ1-1): DSGVTQTPKHLITATGQRVTLRCSPRSGDLSVYWYQQSLDQGLQFLIQYYNGEERAKGNILERFSAQQFPDLHSELNLSSLELGDSALYFCASSVAQGQGGRGTEAFFGQGTRLTVV.

The chain combines TRBV19 with TRBJ1-4; unclear D gene. The V gene lost 9 bases and the J gene lost 5 bases, with 13 bases spanning the gap. Germline CDR1 reads LNHDA; CDR2 reads SQIVND (reference sequence). This CDR3 has 13 amino acids. CDR3: CASLRRSNEKLFF. CDR3 DNA: TGTGCCAGCTTAAGGAGGTCGAATGAAAAACTGTTTTTT.

The V and J genes are TRBV7-8 and TRBJ2-7, with D perhaps matching TRBD2 (5 bases). CDR3 size: 13 residues. Trimming took 3 bases from V and 0 from J, leaving 6 bases between them. Germline assignment: CDR1 SGHVS and CDR2 FQNEAQ. The CDR3 bases are TGTGCCAGCAGCTTCCGGGACTCCTACGAGCAGTACTTC. Residues: CASSFRDSYEQYF.

The chain uses TRBV11-2 and TRBJ1-5, with D possibly TRBD1 on 6 matching bases. This CDR3 spans 14 amino acids. V lost 5 bases to trimming and J lost 4 bases, with 12 bases between them. CDR1 is SGHAT, CDR2 FQNNGV, per germline. Here the CDR3 reads CASSPGGQNQPQHF. The DNA of the CDR3 is TGTGCCAGCAGCCCCGGGGGGCAAAATCAGCCCCAGCATTTT. The full variable domain, in which reference TRBV11-2 and TRBJ1-5 provide the parts outside the CDR3, is EAGVAQSPRYKIIEKRQSVAFWCNPISGHATLYWYQQILGQGPKLLIQFQNNGVVDDSQLPKDRFSAERLKGVDSTLKIQPAKLEDSAVYLCASSPGGQNQPQHFGDGTRLSIL.

V is TRBV6-6 and J is TRBJ1-3; 8 bases line up with TRBD1. Germline CDR1 is MNHNY and CDR2 is SVGAGI (reference sequence). This CDR3 comprises 16 residues. V was clipped by 2 bases and J by 1 base; unmatched bases: 4. CDR3 nucleotide sequence: TGTGCCAGCAGTTACCTCAGGGGGCAATCTGGAAACACCATATATTTT. This translates into CASSYLRGQSGNTIYF.

The chain uses TRBV5-6 and TRBJ1-5, with D maybe TRBD1 (6 bases). Looked up from germline, CDR1 is SGHDT and CDR2 is YYEEEE. Trimming pared 6 bases from V and 6 bases from J, leaving 16 bases between. The CDR3 is made up of 14 amino acids. The CDR3 region has the DNA TGTGCCAGCACCTTACAGGGTCGCGGTCAGCCCCAGCATTTT. Amino acid sequence: CASTLQGRGQPQHF. The full variable domain, with the rest looked up from reference TRBV5-6 and TRBJ1-5, is DAGVTQSPTHLIKTRGQQVTLRCSPKSGHDTVSWYQQALGQGPQFIFQYYEEEERQRGNFPDRFSGHQFPNYSSELNVNALLLGDSALYLCASTLQGRGQPQHFGDGTRLSIL.

This clone was counted a few times. The chain uses TRBV7-2 and TRBJ1-1; D unresolved. Germline CDR1 reads SGHTA; CDR2 reads FQGNSA. V dropped 2 bases and J dropped 10 bases, with 20 bases sitting between them. This CDR3 has 15 residues. CDR3 loop: CASSLLWQVHSGAFF. The CDR3 DNA follows: TGTGCCAGCAGCTTACTATGGCAGGTCCACAGTGGAGCTTTCTTT.

The chain combines TRBV5-5 with TRBJ1-2; 10 bases agree with TRBD1. From germline, CDR1 is SGHKS and CDR2 YYEKEE (reference sequence). This CDR3 spans 14 amino acids. J was trimmed by 6 bases and V by 5 bases; bases with no gene match: 7. The CDR3 here is CASSQSGTGDGYTF. Here the CDR3 DNA reads TGTGCCAGCAGTCAGTCCGGGACAGGGGATGGCTACACCTTC.

This chain uses TRBV5-6 with TRBJ1-1; a weak D match, TRBD1 (5 bases). The CDR3 has 14 amino acids. Trimming pared 2 bases from V and 4 bases from J, leaving 12 bases between. CDR1 SGHDT and CDR2 YYEEEE come from the germline V gene. The CDR3 is CASSFPSGGTEAFF. CDR3 sequence (DNA): TGTGCCAGCAGCTTTCCGTCCGGGGGCACTGAAGCTTTCTTT. Full variable domain (rest looked up from reference TRBV5-6 and TRBJ1-1): DAGVTQSPTHLIKTRGQQVTLRCSPKSGHDTVSWYQQALGQGPQFIFQYYEEEERQRGNFPDRFSGHQFPNYSSELNVNALLLGDSALYLCASSFPSGGTEAFFGQGTRLTVV.

The chain recombines TRBV30 with TRBJ2-4; 7 bases match TRBD1. Losses at the gene ends were 4 bases for V and 5 bases for J; bases not matched to a gene: 14. The CDR3 is 16 amino acids. The germline V gene has CDR1 GTSNPN and CDR2 SVGIG (reference sequence). The CDR3 reads CAWKRGRGTHENIQYF. CDR3 in DNA: TGTGCCTGGAAACGGGGCAGGGGGACCCACGAAAACATTCAGTACTTC.

V gene TRBV6-5 combines with J gene TRBJ1-2, with 10 positions matching TRBD1. This CDR3 comprises 14 residues. Unmatched junction bases numbered 0, after V lost 0 bases and J lost 5 bases. In germline, CDR1 is MNHEY, CDR2 SVGAGI. CDR3 region: CASSYSGQGYGYTF. The CDR3 nucleotides read TGTGCCAGCAGTTACTCGGGACAGGGGTATGGCTACACCTTC.

The chain employs TRBV7-6 and TRBJ1-1; a weak D match, TRBD1 (6 bases). V dropped 5 bases and J dropped 2 bases, with 12 bases sitting between them. CDR1 and CDR2 (germline): SGHVS, FNYEAQ. This CDR3 is 14 amino acids long. As DNA, the CDR3 is TGTGCCAGCAGCCCTGACAGGAGTAACACTGAAGCTTTCTTT. It yields the protein CASSPDRSNTEAFF.

The chain has TRBV19 and TRBJ2-7; D is perhaps TRBD1 (5 bases). Germline CDR1 reads LNHDA; CDR2 reads SQIVND (reference sequence). The CDR3 covers 13 residues. Trimming shortened V by 5 bases and J by 4 bases, and 12 bases separated the two germline ends. Written as DNA, the CDR3 is TGTGCCAGTAGTCAGGGCGACCGGTACGAGCAGTACTTC. Amino acid sequence: CASSQGDRYEQYF. The full variable domain, completed using reference TRBV19 and TRBJ2-7, is DGGITQSPKYLFRKEGQNVTLSCEQNLNHDAMYWYRQDPGQGLRLIYYSQIVNDFQKGDIAEGYSVSREKKESFPLTVTSAQKNPTAFYLCASSQGDRYEQYFGPGTRLTVT.

The chain's CDR3 is CASSLLRDSSGNTIYF. The CDR3 DNA is TGTGCCAGCAGCTTACTACGGGACAGCTCTGGAAACACCATATATTTT. The chain carries TRBV11-2 and TRBJ1-3; 7 positions match TRBD1. Germline-derived CDR1 and CDR2 are SGHAT and FQNNGV. The CDR3 totals 16 residues. J was trimmed by 0 bases and V by 2 bases; bases with no gene match: 4.

The V gene is TRBV9, the J gene TRBJ2-6; 7 bases are a match to TRBD1. CDR3 length: 19 residues. Germline-derived CDR1 and CDR2 are SGDLS and YYNGEE. Germline trimming cut 2 bases from V and 4 bases from J; bases unmatched to any gene: 15. CDR3 loop: CASSVDRERAFLGANVLTF. The CDR3 nucleotides are TGTGCCAGCAGCGTCGACAGGGAAAGAGCCTTTCTGGGGGCCAACGTCCTGACTTTC.

The chain is built from TRBV4-3 and TRBJ1-3; perhaps TRBD1 as D (5 bases). CDR1 is LGHNA and CDR2 is YSLEER in the germline V gene. This CDR3 is built from 17 residues. The germline V and J ends were trimmed by 3 bases and 1 base, with 16 bases remaining between them. CDR3 amino acids: CASSQFLGAESGNTIYF. CDR3 in DNA: TGCGCCAGCAGCCAGTTCCTTGGGGCGGAGTCTGGAAACACCATATATTTT.

The chain is built from TRBV4-1 and TRBJ2-3, with 7 bases that match TRBD2. Germline trimming cut 2 bases from V and 3 bases from J; bases unmatched to any gene: 5. The CDR3 totals 15 residues. Germline loops: CDR1 MGHRA, CDR2 YSYEKL. In nucleotides, the CDR3 is TGCGCCAGCAGCCAAAGACTAGCTGAGACAGATACGCAGTATTTT. This encodes CASSQRLAETDTQYF.

The rearrangement joins TRBV9 to TRBJ1-2; no definite D call. V was pared by 3 bases and J by 4 bases, with 13 bases between. Germline V gene lookup returns CDR1 SGDLS and CDR2 YYNGEE. The CDR3 extends over 14 amino acids. The CDR3 coding sequence is TGTGCCAGCAGCGCCACGGGGAGCGGCTATGGCTACACCTTC. Translating gives CASSATGSGYGYTF.

The chain joins TRBV27 to TRBJ1-2; D is unresolved. CDR3 length: 12 residues. V shed 8 bases and J shed 0 bases, with 7 bases lying between them. From germline, CDR1 is MNHEY and CDR2 SMNVEV (reference sequence). CDR3 bases: TGTGCCAGCGGAGGCCCTAACTATGGCTACACCTTC. Protein product: CASGGPNYGYTF.

The chain combines TRBV18 with TRBJ1-1; D unclear. The CDR3 is 14 residues long. Germline V gene lookup returns CDR1 KGHSH and CDR2 LQKENI. V lost 4 bases to trimming and J lost 4 bases, with 13 bases between them. For the CDR3, the DNA is TGTGCCAGCTCACTCCAGGTTGATGGCACTGAAGCTTTCTTT. Protein product: CASSLQVDGTEAFF.

The rearrangement links TRBV5-6 to TRBJ2-3; D unclear. Germline values: CDR1 SGHDT, CDR2 YYEEEE. Trimming left V 5 bases short and J 5 bases short, with 9 bases between. CDR3 size: 12 residues. DNA for the CDR3: TGTGCCAGCAGTTTGATCCGAGATACGCAGTATTTT. Translated: CASSLIRDTQYF.

The chain links TRBV5-6 to TRBJ2-3; 7 nucleotides align to TRBD1. The CDR3 has 14 amino acids. Per the germline V gene, CDR1 is SGHDT and CDR2 is YYEEEE. The junction had 7 bases not matched to a gene; V was cut back by 7 bases and J by 2 bases. CDR3 bases: TGTGCCAGCGAGAAGACAGGGATCACAGATACGCAGTATTTT. Its translation is CASEKTGITDTQYF. The variable domain in full, completed from reference TRBV5-6 and TRBJ2-3, reads DAGVTQSPTHLIKTRGQQVTLRCSPKSGHDTVSWYQQALGQGPQFIFQYYEEEERQRGNFPDRFSGHQFPNYSSELNVNALLLGDSALYLCASEKTGITDTQYFGPGTRLTVL.